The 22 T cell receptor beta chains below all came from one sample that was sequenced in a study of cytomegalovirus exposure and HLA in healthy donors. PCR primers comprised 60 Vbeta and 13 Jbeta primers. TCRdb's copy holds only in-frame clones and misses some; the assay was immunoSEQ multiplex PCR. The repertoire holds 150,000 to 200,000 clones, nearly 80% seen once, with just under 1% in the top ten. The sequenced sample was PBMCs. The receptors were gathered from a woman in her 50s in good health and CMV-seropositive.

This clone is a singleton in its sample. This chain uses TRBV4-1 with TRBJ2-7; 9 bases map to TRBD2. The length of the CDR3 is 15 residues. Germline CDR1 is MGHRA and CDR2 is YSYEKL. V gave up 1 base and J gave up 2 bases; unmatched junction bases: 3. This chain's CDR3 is CASSQVGTSTYEQYF. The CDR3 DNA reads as TGCGCCAGCAGCCAAGTTGGGACTAGCACCTACGAGCAGTACTTC.

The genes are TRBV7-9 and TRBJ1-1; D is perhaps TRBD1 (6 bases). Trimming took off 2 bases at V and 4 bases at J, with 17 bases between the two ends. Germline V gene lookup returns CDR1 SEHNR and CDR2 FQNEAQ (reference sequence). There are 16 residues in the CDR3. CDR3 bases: TGTGCCAGCAGCTTACAGTCGGCAGGGGCAGGCACTGAAGCTTTCTTT. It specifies CASSLQSAGAGTEAFF. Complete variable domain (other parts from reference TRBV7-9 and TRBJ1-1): DTGVSQNPRHKITKRGQNVTFRCDPISEHNRLYWYRQTLGQGPEFLTYFQNEAQLEKSRLLSDRFSAERPKGSFSTLEIQRTEQGDSAMYLCASSLQSAGAGTEAFFGQGTRLTVV.

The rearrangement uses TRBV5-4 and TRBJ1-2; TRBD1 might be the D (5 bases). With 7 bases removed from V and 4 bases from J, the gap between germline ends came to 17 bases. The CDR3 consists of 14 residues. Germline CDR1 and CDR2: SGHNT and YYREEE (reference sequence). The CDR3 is CASYNRDYSYGYTF. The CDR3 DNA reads TGTGCCAGCTATAACCGGGACTACAGCTATGGCTACACCTTC.

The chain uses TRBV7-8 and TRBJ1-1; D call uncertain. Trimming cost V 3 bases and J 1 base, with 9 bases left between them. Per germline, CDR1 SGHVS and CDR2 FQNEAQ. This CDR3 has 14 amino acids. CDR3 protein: CASSFGRGNTEAFF. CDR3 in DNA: TGTGCCAGCAGCTTTGGCCGGGGGAACACTGAAGCTTTCTTT.

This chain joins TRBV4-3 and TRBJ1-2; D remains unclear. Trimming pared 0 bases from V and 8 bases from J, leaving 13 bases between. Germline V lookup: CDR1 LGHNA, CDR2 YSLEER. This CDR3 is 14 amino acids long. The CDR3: CASSQDRVSRGYTF. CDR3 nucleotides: TGCGCCAGCAGCCAAGATCGAGTTTCTAGGGGCTACACCTTC.

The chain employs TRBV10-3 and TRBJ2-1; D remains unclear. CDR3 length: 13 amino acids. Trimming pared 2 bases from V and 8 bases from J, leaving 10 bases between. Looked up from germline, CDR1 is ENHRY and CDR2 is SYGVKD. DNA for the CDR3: TGTGCCATCAGTGAGCCCCCAATCCATGAGCAGTTCTTC. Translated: CAISEPPIHEQFF.

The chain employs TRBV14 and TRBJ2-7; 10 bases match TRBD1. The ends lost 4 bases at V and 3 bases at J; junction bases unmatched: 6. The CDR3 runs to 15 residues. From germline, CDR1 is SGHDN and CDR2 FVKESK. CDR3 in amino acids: CASSLTGTGVYEQYF. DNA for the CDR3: TGTGCCAGCAGCCTTACCGGGACAGGGGTCTACGAGCAGTACTTC.

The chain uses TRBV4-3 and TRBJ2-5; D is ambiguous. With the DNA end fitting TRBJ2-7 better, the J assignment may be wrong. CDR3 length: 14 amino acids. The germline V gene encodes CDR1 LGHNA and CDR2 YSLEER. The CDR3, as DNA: TGCGCCAGCAGCCAAGACTTGAGCTCCTACGAGCAGTACTTC. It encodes CASSQDLSSYEQYF.

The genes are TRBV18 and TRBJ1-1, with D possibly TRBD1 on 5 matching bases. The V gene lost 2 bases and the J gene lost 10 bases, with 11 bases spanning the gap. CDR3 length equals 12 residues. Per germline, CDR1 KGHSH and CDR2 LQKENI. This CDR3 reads CASSPIVGGAFF. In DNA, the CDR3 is TGTGCCAGCTCACCAATCGTGGGGGGAGCTTTCTTT.

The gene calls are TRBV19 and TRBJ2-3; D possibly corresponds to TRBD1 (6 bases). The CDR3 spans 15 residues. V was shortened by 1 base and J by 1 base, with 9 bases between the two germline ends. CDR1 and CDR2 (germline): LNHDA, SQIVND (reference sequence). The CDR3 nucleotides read TGTGCCAGTAGTATAGGGGGACACCGCACAGATACGCAGTATTTT. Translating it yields CASSIGGHRTDTQYF.

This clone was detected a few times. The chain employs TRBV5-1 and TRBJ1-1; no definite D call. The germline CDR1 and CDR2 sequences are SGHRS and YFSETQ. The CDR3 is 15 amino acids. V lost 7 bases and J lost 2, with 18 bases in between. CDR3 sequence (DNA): TGCGCCAGCCGTATAGATCCGTTTTTAAACACTGAAGCTTTCTTT. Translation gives CASRIDPFLNTEAFF.

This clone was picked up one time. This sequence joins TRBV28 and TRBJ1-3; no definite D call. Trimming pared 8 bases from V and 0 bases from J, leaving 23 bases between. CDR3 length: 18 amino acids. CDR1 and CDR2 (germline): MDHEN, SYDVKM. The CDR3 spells CASQNGSPLSSSGNTIYF. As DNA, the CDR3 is TGTGCCAGCCAGAATGGGTCCCCCCTTTCTAGCTCTGGAAACACCATATATTTT.

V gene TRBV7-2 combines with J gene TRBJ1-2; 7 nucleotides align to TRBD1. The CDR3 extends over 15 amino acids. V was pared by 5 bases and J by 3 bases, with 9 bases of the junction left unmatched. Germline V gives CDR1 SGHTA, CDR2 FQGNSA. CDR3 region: CASSTTGTADYGYTF. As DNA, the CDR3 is TGTGCCAGCAGCACGACCGGGACAGCGGACTATGGCTACACCTTC. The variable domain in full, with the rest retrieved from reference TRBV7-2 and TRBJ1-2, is GAGVSQSPSNKVTEKGKDVELRCDPISGHTALYWYRQSLGQGLEFLIYFQGNSAPDKSGLPSDRFSAERTGGSVSTLTIQRTQQEDSAVYLCASSTTGTADYGYTFGSGTRLTVV.

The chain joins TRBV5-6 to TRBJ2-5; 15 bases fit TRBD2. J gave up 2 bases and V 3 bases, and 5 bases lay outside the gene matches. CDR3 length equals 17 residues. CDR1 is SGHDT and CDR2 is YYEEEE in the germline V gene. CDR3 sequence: CASSSGLAGGGQETQYF. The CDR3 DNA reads TGTGCCAGCAGCTCAGGACTAGCGGGAGGGGGACAAGAGACCCAGTACTTC.

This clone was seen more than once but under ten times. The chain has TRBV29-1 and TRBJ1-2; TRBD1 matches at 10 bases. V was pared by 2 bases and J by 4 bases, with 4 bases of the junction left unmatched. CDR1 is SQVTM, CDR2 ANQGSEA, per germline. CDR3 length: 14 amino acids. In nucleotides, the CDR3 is TGCAGCGTTGAAACCGGGACAGGGGTCTATGGCTACACCTTC. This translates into CSVETGTGVYGYTF.

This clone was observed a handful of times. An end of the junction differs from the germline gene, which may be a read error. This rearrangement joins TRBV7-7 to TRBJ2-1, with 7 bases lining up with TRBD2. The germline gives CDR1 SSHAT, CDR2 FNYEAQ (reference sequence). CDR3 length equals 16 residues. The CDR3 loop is CASSLGWGGRANEQFF. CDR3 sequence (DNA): TGTGCTAGCAGCTTAGGATGGGGCGGGAGAGCAAATGAGCAGTTCTTC.

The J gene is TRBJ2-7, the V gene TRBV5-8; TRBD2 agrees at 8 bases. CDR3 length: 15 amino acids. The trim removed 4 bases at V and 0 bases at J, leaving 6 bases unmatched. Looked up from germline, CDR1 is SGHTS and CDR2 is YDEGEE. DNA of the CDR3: TGTGCCAGCAGCCGGGGACTAGGGAGCTCCTACGAGCAGTACTTC. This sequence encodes CASSRGLGSSYEQYF.

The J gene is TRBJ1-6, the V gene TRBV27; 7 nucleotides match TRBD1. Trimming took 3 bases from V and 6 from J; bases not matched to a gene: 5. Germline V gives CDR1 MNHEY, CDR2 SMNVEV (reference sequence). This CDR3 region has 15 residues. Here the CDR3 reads CASSFFGTVNSPLHF. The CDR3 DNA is TGTGCCAGCAGTTTTTTCGGGACAGTTAATTCACCCCTCCACTTT.

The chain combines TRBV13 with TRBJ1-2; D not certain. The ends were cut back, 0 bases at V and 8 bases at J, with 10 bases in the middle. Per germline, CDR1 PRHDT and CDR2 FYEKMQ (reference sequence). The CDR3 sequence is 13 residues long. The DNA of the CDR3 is TGTGCCAGCAGCTTAGGCCTGCGCGCGGGCTACACCTTC. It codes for CASSLGLRAGYTF.

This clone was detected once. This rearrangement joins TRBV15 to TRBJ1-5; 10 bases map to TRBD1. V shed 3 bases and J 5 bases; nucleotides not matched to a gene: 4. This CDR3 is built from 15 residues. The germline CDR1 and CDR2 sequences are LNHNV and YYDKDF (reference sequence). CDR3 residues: CATSSDRGHYQPQHF. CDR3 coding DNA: TGTGCCACCAGCAGCGACAGGGGGCATTATCAGCCCCAGCATTTT.

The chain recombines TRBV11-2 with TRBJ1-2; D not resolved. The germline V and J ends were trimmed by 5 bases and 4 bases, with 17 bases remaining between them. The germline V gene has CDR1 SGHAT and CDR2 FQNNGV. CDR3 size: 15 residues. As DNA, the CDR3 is TGTGCCAGCAGCCCTAGCGGAGGGCGTATCTATGGCTACACCTTC. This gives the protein CASSPSGGRIYGYTF.

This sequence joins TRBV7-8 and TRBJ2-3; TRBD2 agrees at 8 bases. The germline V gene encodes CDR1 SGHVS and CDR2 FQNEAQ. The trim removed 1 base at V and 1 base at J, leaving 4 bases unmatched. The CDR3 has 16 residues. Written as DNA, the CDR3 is TGTGCCAGCAGCTTAGGATGGCGGGGGGGCACAGATACGCAGTATTTT. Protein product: CASSLGWRGGTDTQYF. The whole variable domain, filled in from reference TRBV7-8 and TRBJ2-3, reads GAGVSQSPRYKVAKRGQDVALRCDPISGHVSLFWYQQALGQGPEFLTYFQNEAQLDKSGLPSDRFFAERPEGSVSTLKIQRTQQEDSAVYLCASSLGWRGGTDTQYFGPGTRLTVL.